This T cell receptor (beta chain) was found in a study of T cells in Graves' hyperthyroidism and ophthalmopathy. RNA transcripts gave rise to amplified TCR beta CDR3 regions. Researchers ran a first-round RT-PCR on the TCR CDR3 using the HTBI primer set. TCRdb re-called the multiplex PCR reads through MiXCR, storing one row per CDR3 protein. The sample has 550,000 to 650,000 distinct CDR3 sequences, approximately 15% seen once. With 1 base removed from V and 14 bases from J, the gap between germline ends came to 9 bases. The germline gives CDR1 DFQATT, CDR2 SNEGSKA (reference sequence). This CDR3 is 10 amino acids long.

Sequencing was done on a sample of blood. The TCR sequence derives from a woman in her twenties or thirties with Graves' hyperthyroidism that later progressed to Graves' ophthalmopathy. The chain joins TRBV20-1 to TRBJ2-1; maybe TRBD2 (6 bases). CDR3 region: CSARGREKFF. The DNA of the CDR3 is TGCAGTGCTAGAGGCCGGGAGAAGTTCTTC.